A single sample gave rise to the 17 T cell receptor beta chains below, sequenced in a study of T cell repertoires in breast cancer. A second nested PCR with blocking oligonucleotides suppressed unpaired genes. TCRdb ran MiXCR on the emulsion pairing reads and lists one entry per CDR3 protein. The sample includes roughly 40,000 distinct CDR3 sequences, about 48% seen only once; the top ten take roughly 60%. The expanded emulsion RT-PCR method captured paired alpha and beta chains from CD8+ T cells. Specimen: CD8+ T cells. These receptors all come from a pool of human donors with breast cancer or a healthy control (not recorded which).

CDR3 region: CSAGEGDSYTEAFF. CDR3 sequence (DNA): TGCAGTGCTGGGGAAGGGGACTCGTACACTGAAGCTTTCTTT. J is TRBJ1-1 and V is TRBV20-1; D is perhaps TRBD1 (5 bases). CDR3 length: 14 amino acids. Germline-derived CDR1 and CDR2 are DFQATT and SNEGSKA (reference sequence). Trimming removed 5 bases from V and 3 bases from J, with 16 bases in between.

V and J are TRBV12-3 or TRBV12-4 and TRBJ1-3; D is unresolved. Between the trimmed V and J ends, which lost 7 bases and 7 bases, there was a span of 11 bases. The CDR3 consists of 12 residues. In nucleotides, the CDR3 is TGTGCCAGCACCGTGTCCTTGAACACCATATATTTT. As protein: CASTVSLNTIYF.

This clonotype appeared once. A read error is possible here, since a much larger clone lies one base away. The rearrangement joins TRBV7-2 to TRBJ2-3, with TRBD2 identical over 9 bases. V was clipped by 3 bases and J by 1 base; unmatched bases: 5. The CDR3 contains 16 residues. Germline V lookup: CDR1 SGHTA, CDR2 FQGNSA. CDR3 residues: CASSLAASGGTDTQYF. CDR3 nucleotides: TGTGCCAGCAGCTTGGCGGCTAGCGGGGGCACAGATACGCAGTATTTT.

V gene TRBV27 combines with J gene TRBJ1-1; the D is unclear. Trimming cost V 6 bases and J 2 bases, with 10 bases left between them. The CDR3 contains 13 residues. Germline CDR1 is MNHEY and CDR2 is SMNVEV (reference sequence). The CDR3 bases are TGTGCCAGCAGCTTCATGGGTAACACTGAAGCTTTCTTT. Its protein product is CASSFMGNTEAFF.

The genes are TRBV29-1 and TRBJ1-2; D remains ambiguous. The V gene lost 4 bases and the J gene lost 7 bases, with 13 bases spanning the gap. Germline assignment: CDR1 SQVTM and CDR2 ANQGSEA. The CDR3 is 12 residues long. The CDR3 DNA reads TGCAGCGTTGTGGCAGGAGTTTCTGGCTACACCTTC. Protein sequence: CSVVAGVSGYTF.

This clonotype was seen more than once but under ten times. The CDR3 DNA reads TGTGCCAGCAGCTTAACCGCGGGGGCGGCTCAGCCCCAGCATTTT. Translating it yields CASSLTAGAAQPQHF. The chain links TRBV7-2 to TRBJ1-5; D may be TRBD1 (6 bases). The CDR3 extends over 15 amino acids. The V end lost 2 bases, the J end lost 6 bases, and 14 bases lay between the germline ends. Germline assignment: CDR1 SGHTA and CDR2 FQGNSA.

This clonotype was detected many times. The genes are TRBV15 and TRBJ2-1, with a tentative D call TRBD2 (6 bases). V lost 5 bases to trimming and J lost 9 bases, with 11 bases between them. The CDR3 length is 12 residues. The germline V gene encodes CDR1 LNHNV and CDR2 YYDKDF (reference sequence). The CDR3 region is CATSAYGSEQFF. The DNA for the CDR3 is TGTGCCACCAGCGCCTACGGGAGTGAGCAGTTCTTC.

The V call is TRBV19, the J call TRBJ2-3; no firm D call. Germline CDR1 LNHDA, CDR2 SQIVND (reference sequence). V lost 0 bases and J lost 6, with 7 bases in between. This CDR3 is built from 13 residues. The CDR3 here is CASSIDLLDTQYF. CDR3 DNA sequence: TGTGCCAGTAGTATAGATCTGTTGGATACGCAGTATTTT.

CDR3 protein: CASSASYEQYF. DNA for the CDR3: TGTGCCAGCAGCGCGAGCTACGAGCAGTACTTC. The rearrangement links TRBV14 to TRBJ2-7; D is ambiguous. V lost 5 bases, J lost 3 bases, and 5 bases lay in between. CDR3 length: 11 residues. CDR1 is SGHDN, CDR2 FVKESK, per germline.

This chain connects TRBV15 to TRBJ2-3; 9 nucleotides line up with TRBD1. Germline V gives CDR1 LNHNV, CDR2 YYDKDF (reference sequence). V dropped 2 bases and J dropped 4; count of bases not matched to a gene: 7. The CDR3 is 16 amino acids. CDR3 sequence: CATSRRDRGVADTQYF. The CDR3 bases are TGTGCCACCAGCAGACGTGACAGGGGGGTTGCAGATACGCAGTATTTT. The full variable domain, rest sourced from reference TRBV15 and TRBJ2-3, is DAMVIQNPRYQVTQFGKPVTLSCSQTLNHNVMYWYQQKSSQAPKLLFHYYDKDFNNEADTPDNFQSRRPNTSFCFLDIRSPGLGDTAMYLCATSRRDRGVADTQYFGPGTRLTVL.

The chain links TRBV27 to TRBJ2-7; TRBD1 is a possible D gene (7 bases). The germline gives CDR1 MNHEY, CDR2 SMNVEV (reference sequence). Trimming cost V 3 bases and J 3 bases, with 15 bases left between them. This CDR3 has 15 residues. The CDR3: CASSFSGGLFYEQYF. The CDR3 region has the DNA TGTGCCAGCAGTTTTTCAGGGGGACTTTTCTACGAGCAGTACTTC.

This clonotype was detected only a few times. This sequence joins TRBV27 and TRBJ2-1, with a tentative D call TRBD1 (5 bases). The ends were cut back, 2 bases at V and 4 bases at J, with 15 bases in the middle. Germline CDR1 reads MNHEY; CDR2 reads SMNVEV (reference sequence). The CDR3 totals 16 residues. Written as DNA, the CDR3 is TGTGCCAGCAGTTTAATGTGGACAACCCGATACAATGAGCAGTTCTTC. This translates into CASSLMWTTRYNEQFF.

This clonotype was seen ten or more times. The chain recombines TRBV27 with TRBJ1-2; a weak D match, TRBD1 (5 bases). The V end was cut by 4 bases, the J end by 5 bases, with 17 bases between. This CDR3 is built from 15 residues. Germline CDR1 is MNHEY and CDR2 is SMNVEV (reference sequence). The CDR3 sequence is CASSSTGRFSYGYTF. For the CDR3, the DNA is TGTGCCAGCAGTTCAACGGGACGGTTCTCATATGGCTACACCTTC.

The chain carries TRBV7-9 and TRBJ2-2; the D gene could be TRBD1 or TRBD2 (5 bases each). This CDR3 has 13 amino acids. Trimming left V 10 bases short and J 3 bases short, with 12 bases between. Germline CDR1 SEHNR, CDR2 FQNEAQ (reference sequence). In DNA, the CDR3 is TGTGCCACCCAGAGGGGCGACACCGGGGAGCTGTTTTTT. Translation gives CATQRGDTGELFF.

V is TRBV11-2 and J is TRBJ2-3; 11 bases are a match to TRBD2. Germline V gene lookup returns CDR1 SGHAT and CDR2 FQNNGV. The CDR3 runs to 19 residues. V shed 4 bases and J 2 bases; nucleotides not matched to a gene: 14. The CDR3, as DNA: TGTGCCAGCAGCTCCTCCGGGACTAGCGGATCTGATTTCACAGATACGCAGTATTTT. Translation: CASSSSGTSGSDFTDTQYF.

The chain links TRBV5-1 to TRBJ2-5; D remains ambiguous. Trimming cost V 1 base and J 3 bases, with 7 bases left between them. Germline V lookup: CDR1 SGHRS, CDR2 YFSETQ. The CDR3 extends over 13 amino acids. The CDR3 is CASSLNFEETQYF. In DNA, the CDR3 is TGCGCCAGCAGCTTGAACTTCGAAGAGACCCAGTACTTC.

This clonotype was seen repeatedly, ten times or more. The CDR3 DNA sequence: TGTGCCAGCAGCCTAGCGGGAGCACAGTACAATGAGCAGTTCTTC. It translates to CASSLAGAQYNEQFF. The J gene is TRBJ2-1, the V gene TRBV27, with 10 bases that match TRBD2. With V trimmed by 6 bases and J by 4 bases, 6 bases remained unmatched. This CDR3 region has 15 residues. Germline CDR1 is MNHEY and CDR2 is SMNVEV (reference sequence).